The 11 T cell receptor beta chains below were found in one sample sequenced in a study of shared clonotypes between healthy human individuals. Data came from immunoSEQ multiplex PCR; TCRdb stores just in-frame clones and leaves some out. The data show about 1.1 million clones, approximately 78% seen once. Source material: memory CD4+ T cells from PBMCs. Subset noted: CD45RA-negative fraction. These receptor sequences come from a man between 18 and 29 years old in good health. Some clones in this sample may be carry-over from other donors' samples.

This clone was picked up one time. V gene TRBV19 combines with J gene TRBJ1-1, with TRBD1 as a possible D gene (5 bases). The CDR3 spans 14 residues. V lost 7 bases and J lost 1, with 13 bases in between. The germline CDR1 and CDR2 sequences are LNHDA and SQIVND (reference sequence). The DNA of the CDR3 is TGTGCCAGTATGATGAGAAGGGGGAACACTGAAGCTTTCTTT. Protein product: CASMMRRGNTEAFF.

The genes are TRBV28 and TRBJ2-1; 7 nucleotides agree with TRBD1. Germline-derived CDR1 and CDR2 are MDHEN and SYDVKM. The CDR3 has 14 amino acids. V gave up 6 bases and J gave up 3 bases; unmatched junction bases: 5. The DNA for the CDR3 is TGTGCCAGCAGGAGGGACAGTTTCTACAATGAGCAGTTCTTC. It is translated as CASRRDSFYNEQFF.

The chain has TRBV28 and TRBJ2-5; 7 positions agree with TRBD2. V lost 3 bases, J lost 1 base, and 11 bases stayed unmatched. The CDR3 totals 17 residues. CDR1 and CDR2 (germline): MDHEN, SYDVKM. The CDR3 is CASSFGLGGSTQETQYF. The CDR3 nucleotides are TGTGCCAGCAGTTTTGGGCTTGGCGGGAGCACCCAAGAGACCCAGTACTTC. The full variable domain, in which reference TRBV28 and TRBJ2-5 provide the parts outside the CDR3, is DVKVTQSSRYLVKRTGEKVFLECVQDMDHENMFWYRQDPGLGLRLIYFSYDVKMKEKGDIPEGYSVSREKKERFSLILESASTNQTSMYLCASSFGLGGSTQETQYFGPGTRLLVL.

The chain carries TRBV10-1 and TRBJ2-1; 8 bases are shared with TRBD2. This CDR3 comprises 15 residues. The germline V gene has CDR1 WNHNN and CDR2 SYGVQD (reference sequence). After removal of 2 bases from V and 0 bases from J, the junction contained 0 bases not matched to a gene. The CDR3 DNA reads as TGCGCCAGCAGTGAGAGCGGGAGCTCCTACAATGAGCAGTTCTTC. As protein: CASSESGSSYNEQFF.

This sequence joins TRBV5-1 and TRBJ2-7; TRBD2 aligns across 7 bases. The V gene end was trimmed by 4 bases and the J gene end by 6 bases; junction bases not matched to a gene: 13. This CDR3 contains 15 residues. CDR1 is SGHRS and CDR2 is YFSETQ in the germline V gene. CDR3 protein: CASSRLGPWEGEQYF. CDR3 DNA: TGCGCCAGCAGCCGCCTAGGCCCCTGGGAGGGCGAGCAGTACTTC.

The table lists this clone with a count of one. This rearrangement joins TRBV2 to TRBJ2-1; TRBD2 matches 15 bases. Germline trimming cut 6 bases from V and 2 bases from J; bases unmatched to any gene: 5. CDR3 length equals 17 residues. The germline gives CDR1 SNHLY, CDR2 FYNNEI. For the CDR3, the DNA is TGTGCCAGCAGGGGACTAGCGGGAGGCAGGGCCTACAATGAGCAGTTCTTC. This encodes CASRGLAGGRAYNEQFF.

V gene TRBV28 combines with J gene TRBJ2-7; either TRBD1 or TRBD2 may fit D (5 bases each). Germline values: CDR1 MDHEN, CDR2 SYDVKM. V lost 6 bases and J 3 bases, leaving 18 bases between the germline ends. The CDR3 consists of 15 residues. Written as DNA, the CDR3 is TGTGCCAGCAGCTCACCGGGACGGAGTATCTACGAGCAGTACTTC. Encoded protein: CASSSPGRSIYEQYF. The full variable domain, completed using reference TRBV28 and TRBJ2-7, is DVKVTQSSRYLVKRTGEKVFLECVQDMDHENMFWYRQDPGLGLRLIYFSYDVKMKEKGDIPEGYSVSREKKERFSLILESASTNQTSMYLCASSSPGRSIYEQYFGPGTRLTVT.

This chain uses TRBV30 with TRBJ1-5, with 7 bases that match TRBD1. Germline V gives CDR1 GTSNPN, CDR2 SVGIG (reference sequence). With 3 bases clipped from V and 0 bases from J, the junction kept 5 bases outside the gene matches. The length of the CDR3 is 15 residues. The DNA for the CDR3 is TGTGCCTGGAGAGCGGGGACAGTTAGCAATCAGCCCCAGCATTTT. It yields the protein CAWRAGTVSNQPQHF.

The chain has TRBV28 and TRBJ1-2, with D unresolved. The germline V gene has CDR1 MDHEN and CDR2 SYDVKM. V lost 7 bases and J lost 4, with 13 bases in between. This CDR3 comprises 13 residues. CDR3 DNA sequence: TGTGCCAGCAACATGGACCAGCTCTATGGCTACACCTTC. This codes for CASNMDQLYGYTF.

This clone was seen a single time. V and J are TRBV28 and TRBJ2-1, with 7 bases matching TRBD2. The V gene end was trimmed by 6 bases and the J gene end by 7 bases; junction bases not matched to a gene: 21. This CDR3 contains 18 residues. Per germline, CDR1 MDHEN and CDR2 SYDVKM. The CDR3 here is CASSLFQSSGKGRNEQFF. Here the CDR3 DNA reads TGTGCCAGCAGCCTCTTCCAATCTAGCGGAAAAGGTAGGAATGAGCAGTTCTTC.

The V call is TRBV21-1, the J call TRBJ2-7. TRBV21-1 is a pseudogene. The CDR3 runs 11 residues. CDR3 loop: CASSSCLEQYF. In DNA form, the CDR3 reads TGTGCCAGCAGCTCGTGCCTTGAGCAGTACTTC.